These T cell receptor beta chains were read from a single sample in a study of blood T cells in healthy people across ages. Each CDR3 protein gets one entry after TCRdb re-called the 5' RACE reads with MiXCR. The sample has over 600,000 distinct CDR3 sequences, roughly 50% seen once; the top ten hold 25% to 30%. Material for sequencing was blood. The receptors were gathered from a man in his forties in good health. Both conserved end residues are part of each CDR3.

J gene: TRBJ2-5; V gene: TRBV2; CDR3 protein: CVSSARTSGSLIQETQYF
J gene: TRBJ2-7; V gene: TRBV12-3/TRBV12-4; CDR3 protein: CASSRPSGPSGEQYF
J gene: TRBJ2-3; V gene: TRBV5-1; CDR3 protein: CASSLEVGRTDTQYF
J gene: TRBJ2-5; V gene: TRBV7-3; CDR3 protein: CASRSTGGGSGATQRQYF
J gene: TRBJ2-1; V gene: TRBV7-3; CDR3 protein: CASSPGYRNEQFF
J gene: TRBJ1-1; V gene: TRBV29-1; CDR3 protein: CSVGARTEAFF
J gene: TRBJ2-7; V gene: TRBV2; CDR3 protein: CASSGGLRGSYEQYF
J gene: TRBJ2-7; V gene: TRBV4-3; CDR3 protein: CASSQDGTSSYEQYF
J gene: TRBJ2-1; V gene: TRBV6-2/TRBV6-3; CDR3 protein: CASGNSPLRDNEQFF
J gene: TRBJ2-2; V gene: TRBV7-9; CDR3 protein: CASSLLASTGELFF
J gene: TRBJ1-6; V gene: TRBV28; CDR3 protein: CASTSLLGGSSPLHF
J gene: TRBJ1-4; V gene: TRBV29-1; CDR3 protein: CSVARGQANEKLFF
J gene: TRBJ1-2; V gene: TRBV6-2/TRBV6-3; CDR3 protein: CASSYALIPRGYTF
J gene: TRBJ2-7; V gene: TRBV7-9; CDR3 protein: CASSLGRSGTSAAYEQYF
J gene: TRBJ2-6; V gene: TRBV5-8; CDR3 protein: CASSLDRRPSGANVLTF
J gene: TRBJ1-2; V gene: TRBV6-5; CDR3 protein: CAISYSMGINYGYTF
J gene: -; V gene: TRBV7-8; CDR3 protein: CASSPRRHGSSETQYF
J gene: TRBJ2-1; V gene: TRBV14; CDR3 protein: CASSQGLSGYEQFF
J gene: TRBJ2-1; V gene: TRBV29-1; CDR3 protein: CSVLAPLVTGEQFF
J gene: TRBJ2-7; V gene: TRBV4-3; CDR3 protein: CASSQDGGRRVEQYF
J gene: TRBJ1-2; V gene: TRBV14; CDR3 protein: CASSPQGGIYGYTF
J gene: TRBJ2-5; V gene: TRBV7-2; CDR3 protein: CASSLVARYQETQYF
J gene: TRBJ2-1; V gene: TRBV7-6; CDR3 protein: CVSSLGGILSEQFF
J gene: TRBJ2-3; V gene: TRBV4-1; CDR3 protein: CASSQGDLRTDTQYF
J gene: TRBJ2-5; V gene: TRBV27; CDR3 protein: CASSSLPRETQYF
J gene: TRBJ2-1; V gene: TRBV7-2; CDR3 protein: CASSPGRGWDNEQFF
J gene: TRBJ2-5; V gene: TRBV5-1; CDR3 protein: CASSSPDRNQETQYF
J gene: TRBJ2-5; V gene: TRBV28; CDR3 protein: CATRQADNYQETQYF
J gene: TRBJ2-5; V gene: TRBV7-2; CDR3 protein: CASSLNNPLAGQPVQETQYF
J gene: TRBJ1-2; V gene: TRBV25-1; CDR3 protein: CASTSLDYYGYTF
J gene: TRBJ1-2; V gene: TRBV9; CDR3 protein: CASSSDYTRTF
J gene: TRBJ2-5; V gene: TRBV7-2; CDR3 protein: CASSPSGSKETQYF
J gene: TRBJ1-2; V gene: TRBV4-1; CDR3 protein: CASSQEAGGRNYGYTF
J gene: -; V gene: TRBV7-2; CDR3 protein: CASSLAGVTSEQYF
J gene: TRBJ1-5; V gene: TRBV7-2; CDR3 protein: CASSLGGKNQPQHF
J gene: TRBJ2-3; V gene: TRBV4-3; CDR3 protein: CASSQSRLSTDTQYF
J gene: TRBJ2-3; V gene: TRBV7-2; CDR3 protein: CASSLGRGTDTQYF
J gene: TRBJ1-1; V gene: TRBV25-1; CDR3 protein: CASSEWGGTGNTEAFF
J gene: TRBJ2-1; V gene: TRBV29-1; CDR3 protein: CSSSGVSLANEQFF
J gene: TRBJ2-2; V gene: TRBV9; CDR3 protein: CASSPPLSPGELFF
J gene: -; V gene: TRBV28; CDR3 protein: CASSLAGGIMKTQYF
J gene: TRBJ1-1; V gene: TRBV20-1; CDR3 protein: CSASGYTLDRANTEAFF
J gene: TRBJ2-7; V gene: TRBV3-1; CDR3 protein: CASSPNGHYYEQYF
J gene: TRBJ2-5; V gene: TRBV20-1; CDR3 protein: CSASAVAGRQETQYF